The 15 T cell receptor beta chains below were found in one sample sequenced in a study of T cell clonality in common variable immunodeficiency. TCRdb's copy holds only in-frame clones and misses some; the assay was immunoSEQ multiplex PCR. There are 50,000 to 60,000 clones in the sample, none observed a single time. The sample consisted of peripheral blood mononuclear cells. The receptors stem from a person between 18 and 75 years old in good health.

This clone was seen ten or more times. This CDR3 is CASDREVSYEQYF. The covered CDR3 bases are TGTGCCAGCGACAGGGAAGTCTCCTACGAG. V is TRBV6-2 or TRBV6-3 and J is TRBJ2-7; 7 bases match TRBD1. The read gets to within 3 residues of the CDR3 end, and the germline J gene fills in the rest. V was pared by 8 bases and J by 0 bases, with 4 bases of the junction left unmatched. Germline CDR1 reads MNHEY; CDR2 reads SVGEGT. There are 13 residues in the CDR3.

This clone was recorded many times. The CDR3 end is not reached by the read, which stops 3 residues before it; the germline J gene fills it in. The chain links TRBV7-9 to TRBJ2-3, with a tentative D call TRBD1 (5 bases). The V end was cut by 4 bases, the J end by 2 bases, with 13 bases between. Looked up from germline, CDR1 is SEHNR and CDR2 is FQNEAQ (reference sequence). The CDR3 contains 15 residues. The CDR3 protein is CASSWHRGATDTQYF. The part of the CDR3 DNA that was read is TGTGCCAGCAGCTGGCACCGTGGGGCCACAGATACG. The full variable domain, rest sourced from reference TRBV7-9 and TRBJ2-3, is DTGVSQNPRHKITKRGQNVTFRCDPISEHNRLYWYRQTLGQGPEFLTYFQNEAQLEKSRLLSDRFSAERPKGSFSTLEIQRTEQGDSAMYLCASSWHRGATDTQYFGPGTRLTVL.

This clone has ten or more counts. The read ends 3 residues shy of where the CDR3 ends; the end is completed using the germline J gene. V gene TRBV7-9 combines with J gene TRBJ1-1; tentative D call: TRBD1 (5 bases). V lost 2 bases and J lost 6, with 10 bases in between. CDR1 SEHNR and CDR2 FQNEAQ come from the germline V gene (reference sequence). The CDR3 totals 13 residues. CDR3: CASSLNAGPEAFF. The CDR3 DNA, read in part, is TGTGCCAGCAGCTTAAACGCAGGGCCTGAA.

This clone was seen ten or more times. The missing CDR3 end, 3 residues past where the read stops, is filled in from the germline J gene. The rearrangement uses TRBV7-9 and TRBJ2-3; D is undetermined. Germline V CDR1 and CDR2: SEHNR, FQNEAQ (reference sequence). This CDR3 is 14 amino acids long. V lost 2 bases to trimming and J lost 0 bases, with 6 bases between them. The part of the CDR3 DNA that was read is TGTGCCAGCAGCTTAATCCTTAGCACAGATACG. It is translated as CASSLILSTDT. The full CDR3 sequence reads CASSLILSTDTQYF.

At least ten counts were recorded for this clone. The read ends 3 residues early relative to the CDR3; the germline J gene fills the gap. This chain connects TRBV3-1 (or the pseudogene TRBV3-2) to TRBJ1-4, with D unresolved. V lost 1 base to trimming and J lost 10 bases, with 4 bases between them. CDR3 size: 11 residues. Germline CDR1 LGHDT, CDR2 YNNKEL (reference sequence). This CDR3 is CASSQGGKLFF. CDR3 DNA, as far as it was read: TGTGCCAGCAGCCAAGGAGGAAAA.

This clone was counted many times. Sequencing ends 3 residues short of the CDR3 end; the germline J gene provides the rest. The chain links TRBV20-1 to TRBJ2-7, with 9 positions matching TRBD2. The CDR3 covers 14 residues. Germline lookup yields CDR1 DFQATT and CDR2 SNEGSKA (reference sequence). V lost 3 bases and J lost 0; bases outside the gene matches: 3. The sequenced CDR3 bases are TGCAGTGCTAGTGCGGGGGGGAACTCCTACGAG. This codes for CSASAGGNSYE. From start to end, the CDR3 is CSASAGGNSYEQYF.

This clone counts as medium-sized. The CDR3: CSVEGDIGSYEQYF. The covered CDR3 bases are TGCAGCGTTGAAGGAGACATCGGCTCCTACGAG. V and J are TRBV29-1 and TRBJ2-7; D is ambiguous. The read ends 3 residues before the CDR3 terminus; that terminus is restored from the germline J gene. Germline CDR1 reads SQVTM; CDR2 reads ANQGSEA. The V end was cut by 1 base, the J end by 0 bases, with 10 bases between. The CDR3 totals 14 residues.

This clone was picked up many times. The read falls 3 residues short of the CDR3 end, and the missing part is taken from the germline J gene. The chain links TRBV18 to TRBJ1-4; tentatively, D is TRBD1 (6 bases). The CDR3 extends over 13 amino acids. V shed 5 bases and J shed 8 bases, with 12 bases lying between them. Germline V gene sequence: CDR1 KGHSH, CDR2 LQKENI. Incomplete CDR3 DNA: TGTGCCAGCTCAACCTCCACAGGGGAAAAA. Translated: CASSTSTGEK. The CDR3 reads in full as CASSTSTGEKLFF.

This clone appeared many times. The DNA ends 3 residues before the CDR3 does, and the rest of the CDR3 is filled in from the germline J gene. The chain is built from TRBV12-3 or TRBV12-4 and TRBJ2-7; maybe TRBD1 (6 bases). The CDR3 sequence is 13 residues long. The V and J ends lost 6 bases and 3 bases respectively, with 12 bases between them. Incomplete CDR3 DNA: TGTGCCAGCAGCAGGACAGCTTTCTACGAG. Translated, it gives CASSRTAFYE. The CDR3 reads in full as CASSRTAFYEQYF.

This clone has at least ten counts. The missing CDR3 end, 3 residues past where the read stops, is filled in from the germline J gene. The rearrangement uses TRBV7-8 and TRBJ2-5, with 10 positions matching TRBD1. Germline trimming cut 5 bases from V and 5 bases from J; bases unmatched to any gene: 5. CDR1 and CDR2 (germline): SGHVS, FQNEAQ. CDR3 length: 14 residues. This CDR3 is CASSRDRGAETQYF. CDR3 DNA (partial): TGTGCCAGCAGCCGGGACAGGGGAGCGGAGACC. The full variable domain, in which reference TRBV7-8 and TRBJ2-5 provide the parts outside the CDR3, is GAGVSQSPRYKVAKRGQDVALRCDPISGHVSLFWYQQALGQGPEFLTYFQNEAQLDKSGLPSDRFFAERPEGSVSTLKIQRTQQEDSAVYLCASSRDRGAETQYFGPGTRLLVL.

This clone was picked up many times. The sequenced part of the CDR3 DNA is TGTGCCAGCAGTACTTCCCAGGGATGGTTTACCAAAAACATT. Its translation: CASSTSQGWFTKNI. The entire CDR3 sequence reads CASSTSQGWFTKNIQYF. The chain is built from TRBV13 and TRBJ2-4, with D possibly TRBD1 on 5 matching bases. The read stops 3 residues short of the end of the CDR3; the missing end is completed from the germline J gene. The CDR3 consists of 17 residues. Germline CDR1 is PRHDT and CDR2 is FYEKMQ (reference sequence). V was pared by 6 bases and J by 2 bases, with 20 bases between.

This clone was counted at least ten times. The CDR3 is cut off 3 residues early in the read; its end comes from the germline J gene. The J gene is TRBJ2-2, the V gene TRBV7-9; a weak D match, TRBD2 (6 bases). V lost 5 bases and J lost 2, with 12 bases in between. The CDR3 covers 15 residues. CDR1 and CDR2 (germline): SEHNR, FQNEAQ (reference sequence). The CDR3 here is CASSLGLSNTGELFF. The sequenced CDR3 bases are TGTGCCAGCAGCCTCGGACTATCCAACACCGGGGAG.

This clone was recorded many times. The CDR3 end falls 3 residues outside the read, so it is completed with the germline J gene. This chain uses TRBV29-1 with TRBJ1-2; 8 bases are a match to TRBD1. Germline V gene data show CDR1 as SQVTM and CDR2 as ANQGSEA. This CDR3 has 16 residues. The DNA read from the CDR3 is TGCAGCGTTGAAGGGGACAGGCAAATAGGCGAATTCGGC. It is translated as CSVEGDRQIGEFG. The complete CDR3 reads CSVEGDRQIGEFGYTF.

Many counts were recorded for this clone. The sequenced fragment ends 3 residues before the CDR3 boundary, so the rest is inferred from the germline J gene. The rearrangement links TRBV5-1 to TRBJ1-5; 7 positions match TRBD1. The CDR3 consists of 18 residues. CDR1 SGHRS and CDR2 YFSETQ come from the germline V gene. J lost 7 bases, V lost 0 bases, and 16 bases had no gene match. Here the CDR3 reads CASSLVPYSDRAGQPQHF. CDR3 DNA, as far as it was read: TGCGCCAGCAGCTTGGTTCCTTACTCTGACAGGGCAGGGCAGCCC.

This clone was seen repeatedly, ten times or more. With the read ending 3 residues before the CDR3 end, the germline J gene is used to fill in that end. The J gene is TRBJ2-7, the V gene TRBV7-2; D uncertain. Trimming stripped 4 bases from V and 3 bases from J, with 4 bases between. The CDR3 is made up of 11 amino acids. Germline CDR1 and CDR2: SGHTA and FQGNSA. This CDR3 is CASSSYYEQYF. The covered CDR3 bases are TGTGCCAGCAGCTCCTACTACGAG.